What follows are 2 T cell receptor beta chains derived from one specimen sequenced in a study of blood T cells in healthy people across ages. Primers used in a second PCR of about 6 to 12 cycles were a sample-barcoded 5' primer and a J-beta primer mix. TCRdb reprocessed the 5' RACE reads via MiXCR and lists one record per CDR3 protein. The sample has over a million distinct CDR3 sequences, under 30% seen once. In addition, the sample was reused for a study of T cells of mothers and their children.

The sample consisted of blood. These receptors were collected from a girl aged 2-10 years in good health.

This clonotype was observed a few times. The chain employs TRBV12-3 or TRBV12-4 and TRBJ1-1; D remains ambiguous. V lost 0 bases and J lost 8, with 7 bases in between. CDR3 length equals 12 residues. The CDR3 DNA reads as TGTGCCAGCAGTTTAGCGGAGATCGAAGCTTTCTTT. Its protein is CASSLAEIEAFF.

This clonotype appeared a few times. An end of the junction differs from the germline gene, which may be a read error. This chain connects TRBV6-5 to TRBJ2-5; D is unresolved. From germline, CDR1 is MNHEY and CDR2 SVGAGI. This CDR3 is built from 13 residues. CDR3 amino acids: CASSYHNQEAQYF. The DNA for the CDR3 is TGTGCCAGCAGTTATCACAACCAAGAGGCCCAGTACTTC.